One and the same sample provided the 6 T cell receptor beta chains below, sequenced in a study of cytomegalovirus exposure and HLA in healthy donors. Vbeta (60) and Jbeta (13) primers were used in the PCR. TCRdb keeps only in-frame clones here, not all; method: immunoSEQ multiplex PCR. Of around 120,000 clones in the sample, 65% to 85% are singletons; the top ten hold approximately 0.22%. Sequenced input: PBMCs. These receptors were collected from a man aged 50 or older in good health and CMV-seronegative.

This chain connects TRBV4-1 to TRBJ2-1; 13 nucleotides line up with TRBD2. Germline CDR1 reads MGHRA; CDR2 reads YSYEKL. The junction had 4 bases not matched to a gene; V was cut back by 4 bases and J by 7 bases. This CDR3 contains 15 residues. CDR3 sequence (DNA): TGCGCCAGCAGCCGAACTAGCGGGGGGGCGAATGAGCAGTTCTTC. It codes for CASSRTSGGANEQFF.

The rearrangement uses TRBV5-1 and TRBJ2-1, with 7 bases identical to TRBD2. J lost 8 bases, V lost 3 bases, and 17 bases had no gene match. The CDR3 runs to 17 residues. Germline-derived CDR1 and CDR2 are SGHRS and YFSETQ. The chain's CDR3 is CASSSGGGREKLDEQFF. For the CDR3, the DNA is TGCGCCAGCAGCTCGGGCGGAGGGCGGGAGAAGTTGGATGAGCAGTTCTTC. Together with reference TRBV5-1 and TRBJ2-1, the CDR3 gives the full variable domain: KAGVTQTPRYLIKTRGQQVTLSCSPISGHRSVSWYQQTPGQGLQFLFEYFSETQRNKGNFPGRFSGRQFSNSRSEMNVSTLELGDSALYLCASSSGGGREKLDEQFFGPGTRLTVL.

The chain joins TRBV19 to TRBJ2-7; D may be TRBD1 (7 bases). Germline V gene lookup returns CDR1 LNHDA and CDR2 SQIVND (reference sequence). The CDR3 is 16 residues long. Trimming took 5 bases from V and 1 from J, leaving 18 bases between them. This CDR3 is CASSSQGGGPSYEQYF. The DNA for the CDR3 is TGTGCCAGTAGTTCCCAGGGGGGAGGCCCTTCCTACGAGCAGTACTTC.

CDR3 bases: TGTGCCAGCAGCACGAGGACAGGGGAACTCGAGCAGTACTTC. As protein: CASSTRTGELEQYF. V gene TRBV5-4 combines with J gene TRBJ2-7; 9 positions agree with TRBD1. CDR1 and CDR2 from the germline V gene are SGHNT and YYREEE (reference sequence). Trimming at V came to 4 bases and at J to 6 bases, leaving 8 bases not matched to a gene. The CDR3 runs to 14 residues.

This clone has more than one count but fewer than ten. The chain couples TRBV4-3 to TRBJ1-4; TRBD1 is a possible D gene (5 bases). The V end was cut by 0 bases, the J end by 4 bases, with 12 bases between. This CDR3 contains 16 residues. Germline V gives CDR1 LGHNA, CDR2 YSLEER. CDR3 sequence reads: CASSQEWRGVNEKLFF. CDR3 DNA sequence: TGCGCCAGCAGCCAAGAATGGAGGGGCGTTAATGAAAAACTGTTTTTT.

CDR3 loop: CSVERTSGVEQFF. DNA of the CDR3: TGCAGCGTTGAGCGGACTAGCGGGGTTGAGCAGTTCTTC. This chain uses TRBV29-1 with TRBJ2-1; the match to TRBD2 covers 12 bases. Germline V gene sequence: CDR1 SQVTM, CDR2 ANQGSEA. The CDR3 is made up of 13 amino acids. J gave up 9 bases and V 3 bases, and 3 bases lay outside the gene matches.